The 13 T cell receptor beta chains below all came from one sample that was sequenced in a study of CD8+CD57+ T cells in acquired aplastic anemia. Genomic DNA provided the template from which TCR beta VDJ and CDR3 profiles were obtained. From the reads, TCRdb called clonotypes with MiXCR, one entry per CDR3 protein. The sample shows roughly 86,000 distinct CDR3 sequences, about half of them seen only once. The sequenced material came from sorted CD4+, CD8+, or CD8+CD57+ T cells (not recorded which) from PBMCs. These receptors all stem from a human donor in good health, serving as a control.

In this sample, this clonotype turned up many times. This sequence joins TRBV20-1 and TRBJ2-7; 9 bases are shared with TRBD2. Germline-derived CDR1 and CDR2 are DFQATT and SNEGSKA (reference sequence). The ends lost 6 bases at V and 4 bases at J; junction bases unmatched: 7. The length of the CDR3 is 13 residues. The CDR3 loop is CSAAGREGYEQYF. The CDR3 bases are TGCAGTGCAGCAGGGCGGGAGGGATACGAGCAGTACTTC.

In its sample, this clonotype was seen many times. The gene calls are TRBV14 and TRBJ2-3; D ambiguous. V was trimmed by 4 bases and J by 2 bases, leaving 7 bases between them. The germline CDR1 and CDR2 sequences are SGHDN and FVKESK. The CDR3 totals 13 residues. CDR3 sequence: CASSPPNTDTQYF. As DNA, the CDR3 is TGTGCCAGCAGCCCTCCTAACACAGATACGCAGTATTTT.

This clonotype was counted ten times or more. This chain links TRBV19 with TRBJ1-5, with a weak D call TRBD1 (5 bases). V was cut by 4 bases and J by 6 bases, with 10 bases left in between. In germline, CDR1 is LNHDA, CDR2 SQIVND (reference sequence). This CDR3 region has 13 residues. The CDR3 DNA reads TGTGCCAGTAGTAACCAGGGTTTTCAGCCCCAGCATTTT. This encodes CASSNQGFQPQHF. Full variable domain (outside the CDR3, taken from reference TRBV19 and TRBJ1-5): DGGITQSPKYLFRKEGQNVTLSCEQNLNHDAMYWYRQDPGQGLRLIYYSQIVNDFQKGDIAEGYSVSREKKESFPLTVTSAQKNPTAFYLCASSNQGFQPQHFGDGTRLSIL.

The genes are TRBV7-3 and TRBJ2-7; D remains ambiguous. Between the trimmed V and J ends, which lost 2 bases and 3 bases, there was a span of 8 bases. The CDR3 is 13 residues long. The V gene's germline CDR1 is SGHTA and CDR2 FQGTGA. Here the CDR3 reads CASSLGSDYEQYF. The CDR3, as DNA: TGTGCCAGCAGCTTAGGTTCGGACTACGAGCAGTACTTC.

This clonotype was observed once. The rearrangement links TRBV6-2 or TRBV6-3 to TRBJ1-4; TRBD1 might be the D (5 bases). Germline-derived CDR1 and CDR2 are MNHEY and SVGEGT. The CDR3 is 16 residues long. Trimming removed 5 bases from V and 7 bases from J, with 20 bases in between. The CDR3 loop is CASSPPPPGEGEKLFF. In nucleotides, the CDR3 is TGTGCCAGCAGTCCCCCTCCCCCGGGGGAGGGTGAAAAACTGTTTTTT.

The chain uses TRBV20-1 and TRBJ1-1; 7 nucleotides match TRBD1. Germline loops: CDR1 DFQATT, CDR2 SNEGSKA (reference sequence). V lost 6 bases, J lost 3 bases, and 10 bases stayed unmatched. This CDR3 has 14 residues. CDR3 in amino acids: CSAKIVDRDTEAFF. The CDR3 nucleotides read TGCAGTGCCAAAATTGTAGACAGGGACACTGAAGCTTTCTTT.

This clonotype has a count of ten or more. CDR3 in DNA: TGCAGCGTTGGGGGCATCTATGGCTACACCTTC. It yields the protein CSVGGIYGYTF. This chain connects TRBV29-1 to TRBJ1-2, with a tentative D call TRBD1 (5 bases). The CDR3 sequence is 11 residues long. The germline gives CDR1 SQVTM, CDR2 ANQGSEA. V dropped 4 bases and J dropped 4 bases, with 7 bases sitting between them. The whole variable domain, filled in from reference TRBV29-1 and TRBJ1-2, reads SAVISQKPSRDICQRGTSLTIQCQVDSQVTMMFWYRQQPGQSLTLIATANQGSEATYESGFVIDKFPISRPNLTFSTLTVSNMSPEDSSIYLCSVGGIYGYTFGSGTRLTVV.

This clonotype has just a few counts. The rearrangement uses TRBV29-1 and TRBJ2-5, with D possibly TRBD1 on 6 matching bases. V lost 3 bases to trimming and J lost 2 bases, with 16 bases between them. Germline CDR1 is SQVTM and CDR2 is ANQGSEA. The CDR3 extends over 15 amino acids. CDR3 sequence reads: CSVDQGRGVQETQYF. DNA of the CDR3: TGCAGCGTTGATCAGGGCAGGGGAGTTCAAGAGACCCAGTACTTC.

The sample holds many counts of this clonotype. The chain links TRBV6-1 to TRBJ1-2, with a weak D call TRBD1 (5 bases). Trimming removed 0 bases at V and 5 bases at J, with 10 bases between. Germline CDR1 and CDR2: MNHNS and SASEGT. This CDR3 comprises 14 residues. CDR3: CASSEAGQGYGYTF. The CDR3 bases are TGTGCCAGCAGTGAAGCGGGGCAGGGATATGGCTACACCTTC.

The CDR3 nucleotides are TGTGCCAGCAGCTTATTAGCGGGAGTCCGAAATGAGCAGTTCTTC. Encoded protein: CASSLLAGVRNEQFF. This rearrangement joins TRBV11-2 to TRBJ2-1, with 9 bases identical to TRBD2. V gave up 2 bases and J gave up 7 bases; unmatched junction bases: 6. Germline V gene data show CDR1 as SGHAT and CDR2 as FQNNGV. The CDR3 is 15 amino acids.

The chain couples TRBV4-1 to TRBJ1-2; TRBD1 matches at 9 bases. The CDR3 has 15 residues. The junction had 6 bases not matched to a gene; V was cut back by 0 bases and J by 7 bases. Looked up from germline, CDR1 is MGHRA and CDR2 is YSYEKL. CDR3 nucleotides: TGCGCCAGCAGCCAAGACCCGGGACAGGGCGGTGGCTACACCTTC. Translated, it gives CASSQDPGQGGGYTF.

The rearrangement uses TRBV20-1 and TRBJ2-7, with 10 bases lining up with TRBD1. Per germline, CDR1 DFQATT and CDR2 SNEGSKA (reference sequence). This CDR3 has 15 amino acids. V shed 6 bases, J shed 6 bases, and the junction held 14 bases outside the gene matches. The CDR3 is CSASRPTGGGLEQYF. The DNA of the CDR3 is TGCAGTGCCAGCAGGCCGACAGGGGGCGGCCTCGAGCAGTACTTC.

The chain has TRBV10-3 and TRBJ2-2; no definite D call. The CDR3 has 15 residues. Trimming left V 1 base short and J 6 bases short, with 12 bases between. Germline loops: CDR1 ENHRY, CDR2 SYGVKD. The CDR3 region is CAISEWLARSGELFF. The CDR3 DNA sequence: TGTGCCATCAGTGAGTGGTTGGCAAGGTCCGGGGAGCTGTTTTTT.